The table lists the clone carrying this TCR beta chain with many counts. Its cognate antigen is unknown. This sample stems from a study of T cell responses to AZD1222 COVID-19 vaccine. Notes on the study in general: Spike-specific TCR breadth and depth both grew after two AZD1222 doses. Possibly, clonal diversity was underestimated; donors were largely white British and included more females.

Sequencing was performed with immunoSEQ multiplex PCR; in TCRdb, only in-frame clones are kept and a portion is missing. This repertoire shows more than 95,000 clones, roughly 82% found once; its top ten account for roughly a quarter. This CDR3 has 15 amino acids. V lost 0 bases, J lost 8 bases, and 11 bases lay in between. CDR1 is LGHDT, CDR2 YNNKEL, per germline (reference sequence). This material consisted of peripheral blood, taken 28 days after the second AZD1222 dose. The TCR was taken from an adult who received the AZD1222 COVID-19 vaccine. This chain uses TRBV3-1 (or the pseudogene TRBV3-2) with TRBJ1-6; possibly TRBD1 for D (5 bases). CDR3 in DNA: TGTGCCAGCAGCCAAGATGGGGGGACCGATTCACCCCTCCACTTT. Protein: CASSQDGGTDSPLHF.